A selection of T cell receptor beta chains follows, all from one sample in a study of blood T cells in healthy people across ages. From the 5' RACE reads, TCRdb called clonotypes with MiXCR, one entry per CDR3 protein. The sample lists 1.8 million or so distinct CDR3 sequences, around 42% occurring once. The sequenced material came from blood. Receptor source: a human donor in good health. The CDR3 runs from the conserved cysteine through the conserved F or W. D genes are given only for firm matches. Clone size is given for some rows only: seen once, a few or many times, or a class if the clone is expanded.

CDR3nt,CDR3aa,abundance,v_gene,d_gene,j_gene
TGTGCCAGCAGTGGTGGCCGGTGGTTAGCGAAGAGCTCCTACAATGAGCAGTTCTTC,CASSGGRWLAKSSYNEQFF,NA,TRBV6-1,NA,TRBJ2-1
TGCGCCAGCAGCTTGGATTCTGACAGGGACTATGGCTACACCTTC,CASSLDSDRDYGYTF,NA,TRBV5-1,TRBD1,TRBJ1-2
TGTGCCAGCAGCCAAATGGGGGAGGCGGGTGGCTACACCTTC,CASSQMGEAGGYTF,NA,TRBV7-2,NA,TRBJ1-2
TGTACCAGCAGTTACTCGAGAACCTCCTACGAGCAGTACTTC,CTSSYSRTSYEQYF,NA,TRBV6-6,NA,TRBJ2-7
TGTGCCAGCAGCCCGATGCGCAGGGATGAGCAGTTCTTC,CASSPMRRDEQFF,NA,TRBV11-2,NA,TRBJ2-1
TGTGCCAGCAGCGTGGCGGGGCAAAATTCACCCCTCCACTTT,CASSVAGQNSPLHF,NA,TRBV3-1,NA,TRBJ1-6
TGCAGGGGACTAGCGGGTAACAATGAGCAGTTCTTC,CRGLAGNNEQFF,NA,TRBV20-1,TRBD2,TRBJ2-1
TGTGCCACCAGTGATTTGAGGAGCGGGGGGAGCAATGAGCAGTTCTTC,CATSDLRSGGSNEQFF,few,TRBV24-1,TRBD2,TRBJ2-1
TGTGCCAGCAGTTCTCGAGCAGGGTGGAACACTGAAGCTTTCTTT,CASSSRAGWNTEAFF,few,TRBV6-6,NA,TRBJ1-1
TGTGCCAGCAGCGTAGGACAGGGGGCAAACATTCAGTACTTC,CASSVGQGANIQYF,many,TRBV9,TRBD1,TRBJ2-4
TGTGCCAGCAGCTTGTTAGAGGGAGGTCGTGAAAAACTGTTTTTT,CASSLLEGGREKLFF,NA,TRBV5-6,NA,TRBJ1-4
TGTGCCAGCAGCCCGGCGGGGTTCAATACGCAGTATTTT,CASSPAGFNTQYF,NA,TRBV6-2/TRBV6-3,NA,TRBJ2-3
TGCAGCGTTGAAAATTTGCAGGGGGGCTATGGCTACACCTTC,CSVENLQGGYGYTF,NA,TRBV29-1,TRBD1,TRBJ1-2
TGCAGTGCTAGTTTAGAATTCTCCTACAATGAGCAGTTCTTC,CSASLEFSYNEQFF,NA,TRBV20-1,NA,TRBJ2-1
TGTGCCAGCAGTTTAGGTGCAGGAACCCCTCCGTATAGCAATCAGCCCCAGCATTTT,CASSLGAGTPPYSNQPQHF,NA,TRBV27,NA,TRBJ1-5
TGCAGTGTACAGGGGGGAAGCAATCAGCCCCAGCATTTT,CSVQGGSNQPQHF,NA,TRBV20-1,TRBD1,TRBJ1-5
TGTGCCAGCGGGATAACAGATACGCAGTATTTC,CASGITDTQYF,NA,TRBV12-3/TRBV12-4,NA,TRBJ2-3
TGTGCCAGCAGCCCCCAGGGGCGCCCCACAACAGAGACCCAGTACTTC,CASSPQGRPTTETQYF,NA,TRBV11-2,NA,TRBJ2-5
TGCAGTGCTTCCCTCGGGACAGGCGGATTCCAAGAGACCCAGTACTTC,CSASLGTGGFQETQYF,few,TRBV20-1,TRBD1,TRBJ2-5
TGTGCCTGCACAACGTATGACGAGCAGTACTTC,CACTTYDEQYF,NA,TRBV6-2/TRBV6-3,NA,TRBJ2-7
TGTGCCAGCAGCAGCTTGGGGCAGGGTCATAGCAATCAGCCCCAGCATTTT,CASSSLGQGHSNQPQHF,NA,TRBV6-2/TRBV6-3,NA,TRBJ1-5
TGTGCCAGCAGCCAAGAGAACCTAAAAGAGACCCAGTACTTC,CASSQENLKETQYF,NA,TRBV4-2,NA,TRBJ2-5
TGCAGCGTTGGGTTCCAGGGGGCAATGCACTATGGCTACACCTTC,CSVGFQGAMHYGYTF,NA,TRBV29-1,TRBD1,TRBJ1-2
TGTGCCAGCAGTTACACTTCGGGCGGATTCTACAATGAGCAGTTCTTC,CASSYTSGGFYNEQFF,few,TRBV6-6,NA,TRBJ2-1
TGTGCCAGCAGAACTACAGGGGCCCCTTCCTACGAGCAGTACTTC,CASRTTGAPSYEQYF,NA,TRBV27,TRBD1,TRBJ2-7
TGTGCCATCAGGGGGGCCGGAGGCTCCGGGACCCAGTACTTC,CAIRGAGGSGTQYF,NA,TRBV10-3,NA,TRBJ2-5
TGCGCCAGCAGCTTGTTTATCCGGGAGGTCTACAATGAGCAGTTCTTC,CASSLFIREVYNEQFF,NA,TRBV5-1,TRBD2,TRBJ2-1
TGTGCCAGCAGTTTGTACAGAGGGGGAGCAGATACGCAGTATTTT,CASSLYRGGADTQYF,NA,TRBV12-3/TRBV12-4,NA,TRBJ2-3
TGTGCCAGCAGTTCGGTTGGATTGCCTCAGCATTTT,CASSSVGLPQHF,few,TRBV6-5,NA,TRBJ1-5
TGCGCCAGCAGCGCTGGCAGGCCAGAGGATACGCAGTATTTT,CASSAGRPEDTQYF,NA,TRBV5-1,NA,TRBJ2-3
TGTGCCAGCAGCTTAGACAGGTCTAATTTCGGCTACACCTTC,CASSLDRSNFGYTF,NA,TRBV7-9,NA,TRBJ1-2
TGTGCCACCAGTCCGGCCGGGTCGTATGGCTACACCTTC,CATSPAGSYGYTF,NA,TRBV24-1,NA,TRBJ1-2
TGCGCCAGCTGGCCGACCCCTAGCTCCTACAATGAGCAGTTCTTC,CASWPTPSSYNEQFF,NA,TRBV5-1,NA,TRBJ2-1
TGTGCCAGCAGCCAAGATGAAACAACTAATGAAAAACTGTTTTTT,CASSQDETTNEKLFF,few,TRBV14,NA,TRBJ1-4
TGTGCCAGCAGTGAAGGCCGGGGCTTGTATGGCTACACCTTC,CASSEGRGLYGYTF,few,TRBV2,NA,TRBJ1-2
TGTGCCAGCAGCTTGCAGAGACCTATGTGGGGCTACACCTTC,CASSLQRPMWGYTF,NA,TRBV5-6,NA,TRBJ1-2
TGTGCCAGCAGCTCCGATTGGACAGCCAGTTATAGCAATCAGCCCCAGCATTTT,CASSSDWTASYSNQPQHF,NA,TRBV7-8,NA,TRBJ1-5
TGTGCCACCAGCCGAAGACTAGCGGGGATGAATGAGCAGTTCTTC,CATSRRLAGMNEQFF,NA,TRBV15,TRBD2,TRBJ2-1
TGCAGTGCTAGAGGACTAGCGGGGCCAGCCAAAAACATTCAGTACTTC,CSARGLAGPAKNIQYF,many,TRBV20-1,TRBD2,TRBJ2-4
TGTGCCAGCAGCCCCGGGACAGGGGTTAGAGAGACCCAGTACTTC,CASSPGTGVRETQYF,NA,TRBV7-9,TRBD1,TRBJ2-5
TGTGCCAGCAGTCCTCCTTTAGCGGGGGGTTACAATGAGCAGTTCTTC,CASSPPLAGGYNEQFF,NA,TRBV11-2,TRBD2,TRBJ2-1
TGCGCCAGCAGCCAAGTTCTGACAGGGATAAGTGTCGCTTTCTTT,CASSQVLTGISVAFF,NA,TRBV4-3,TRBD1,TRBJ1-1
TGTGCCAGCAGCCAGACAGGGAGTTACTATGGCTACACCTTC,CASSQTGSYYGYTF,few,TRBV6-5,TRBD1,TRBJ1-2
TGTGCCAGTGCCCGCTGGACTAGCTCCGACAATGAGCAGTTCTTC,CASARWTSSDNEQFF,few,TRBV27,TRBD2,TRBJ2-1
TGTGCCACCAGTGATTTGGTTGAGCAGTTCTTC,CATSDLVEQFF,few,TRBV24-1,NA,TRBJ2-1
TGCAGCGTTGAAGAAGGGGCAGGGACAGATACGCAGTATTTT,CSVEEGAGTDTQYF,NA,TRBV29-1,NA,TRBJ2-3
TGTGCCAGCAGTCTAAGTAGGGGGGGCAACAATGAGCAGTTCTTC,CASSLSRGGNNEQFF,NA,TRBV6-5,NA,TRBJ2-1
TGTGCCAGCAGTTTGGTTACCCCGGACAGGAATGAGCAGTTCTTC,CASSLVTPDRNEQFF,few,TRBV12-3/TRBV12-4,TRBD1,TRBJ2-1
TGCAGTGCTAGAGGGGAGGGAGTTACTGAAGCTTTCTTT,CSARGEGVTEAFF,NA,TRBV20-1,NA,TRBJ1-1
TGTGCCAGCAGCCCAGGGGGCGCGGAAGGCTACACCTTC,CASSPGGAEGYTF,few,TRBV11-2,TRBD1,TRBJ1-2
TGCGCCAGCAGCCCTGCCCCTGATCAGCCCCAGCATTTT,CASSPAPDQPQHF,NA,TRBV4-3,NA,TRBJ1-5